This T cell receptor beta chain originates from a study of T cells in Graves' hyperthyroidism and ophthalmopathy. Study results and caveats: Expanded thyroid clonotypes (above 0.001) were mostly also found in blood.

CDR1 is SQVTM, CDR2 ANQGSEA, per germline. Trimming removed 7 bases at V and 1 base at J, with 13 bases between. This CDR3 region has 13 residues. This clonotype has ten or more counts. Its antigen is unknown. Authors of the study amplified TCR beta CDR3 regions from RNA transcripts. A first-round RT-PCR of the TCR CDR3 used the HTBI primer set. In TCRdb, the multiplex PCR reads were re-called with MiXCR into one record per CDR3 protein. The repertoire includes roughly 510,000 distinct CDR3 sequences, less than 25% of them detected once, and around a quarter sits in the top ten. These patients, aged 18 to 65, had recently diagnosed hyperthyroidism lasting under 2 months. The study left out patients who had uncontrolled infection, other autoimmune disease, pregnancy or lactation. Clinical symptoms, serum thyroxine and TRAb, thyroid ultrasound and orbital computed tomography were used for the diagnoses.

V is TRBV29-1 and J is TRBJ1-1; possibly TRBD1 for D (5 bases). The sequencing input was blood. This clonotype was obtained from a man between 18 and 35 years old with Graves' hyperthyroidism. DNA of the CDR3: TGCAGCGGGGAACGGGGGGAGAACACTGAAGCTTTCTTT. This translates into CSGERGENTEAFF.